Listed here are 6 T cell receptor beta chains from one sample, sequenced in a study of shared clonotypes between healthy human individuals. Sequenced by immunoSEQ multiplex PCR; TCRdb stores in-frame clones only, minus some. Among 1 million to 1.2 million clones listed, 60% to 80% were seen once. Sequencing was done on a sample of memory CD4+ T cells from PBMCs. As to subset: CD45RA-negative fraction. These receptor sequences come from a young man in good health. Some clones in this sample may be carry-over from other donors' samples.

The V and J genes are TRBV28 and TRBJ2-7; D may be TRBD1 (5 bases). Trimming pared 6 bases from V and 7 bases from J, leaving 22 bases between. Germline lookup yields CDR1 MDHEN and CDR2 SYDVKM. This CDR3 is built from 15 residues. CDR3 in DNA: TGTGCCAGCAGCGCAACAGGCACCAGGTTTTTTGAGCAGTACTTC. Translated: CASSATGTRFFEQYF.

The chain couples TRBV29-1 to TRBJ2-1; D remains ambiguous. The CDR3 covers 10 residues. Germline lookup yields CDR1 SQVTM and CDR2 ANQGSEA. V shed 2 bases and J shed 12 bases, with 8 bases lying between them. Here the CDR3 DNA reads TGCAGCGTTGAATCTGGGGTGCAGTTCTTC. This codes for CSVESGVQFF.

Remarks on this clone: Other DNA sequences in this specimen translate into the identical CDR3. The chain recombines TRBV7-2 with TRBJ1-1; no clear D. The germline V and J ends were trimmed by 5 bases and 4 bases, with 8 bases remaining between them. The CDR3 runs 12 residues. Germline lookup yields CDR1 SGHTA and CDR2 FQGNSA. This CDR3 is CASSRVGTEAFF. The DNA for the CDR3 is TGTGCCAGCAGCAGGGTCGGCACTGAAGCTTTCTTT.

The V gene is TRBV27, the J gene TRBJ2-7; D is unresolved. V lost 3 bases to trimming and J lost 1 base, with 10 bases between them. Germline CDR1 reads MNHEY; CDR2 reads SMNVEV (reference sequence). The CDR3 consists of 14 residues. In DNA form, the CDR3 reads TGTGCCAGCAGTTTTCGTACGGAATCCTACGAGCAGTACTTC. Its protein product is CASSFRTESYEQYF.

This chain joins TRBV27 and TRBJ2-1; a weak D match, TRBD2 (6 bases). This CDR3 has 17 amino acids. The ends were cut back, 5 bases at V and 1 base at J, with 18 bases in the middle. Germline lookup yields CDR1 MNHEY and CDR2 SMNVEV (reference sequence). CDR3 loop: CASSPRGWRGSYNEQFF. The CDR3 nucleotides are TGTGCCAGCAGTCCAAGGGGTTGGCGGGGATCCTACAATGAGCAGTTCTTC.

The V gene is TRBV5-6, the J gene TRBJ1-2; D possibly corresponds to TRBD1 (5 bases). Trimming shortened V by 0 bases and J by 5 bases, and 14 bases separated the two germline ends. Per the germline V gene, CDR1 is SGHDT and CDR2 is YYEEEE. This CDR3 region has 15 residues. The CDR3 loop reads CASSLGAGFRYGYTF. Written as DNA, the CDR3 is TGTGCCAGCAGCTTGGGGGCAGGGTTTAGGTATGGCTACACCTTC. The entire variable domain, with the rest obtained from reference TRBV5-6 and TRBJ1-2, is as follows: DAGVTQSPTHLIKTRGQQVTLRCSPKSGHDTVSWYQQALGQGPQFIFQYYEEEERQRGNFPDRFSGHQFPNYSSELNVNALLLGDSALYLCASSLGAGFRYGYTFGSGTRLTVV.